The clone carrying this T cell receptor beta chain was observed a few times. Its antigen remains unknown. The entry originates in a study of cytomegalovirus exposure and HLA in healthy donors. Study-level points and caveats: A later analysis revealed that TCR association rates differed between HLA loci, peaking at DRB1 and bottoming out at HLA-C. TCR beta sequences numbering roughly 16,000 were associated with HLA alleles at 0.05 false discovery rate in a later analysis. In a later analysis, the majority of CMV-associated beta chains seemingly showed HLA restriction. Analyses of presence and absence presupposed an approximately uniform sequencing depth across donors.

The study ran its PCR with 60 Vbeta and 13 Jbeta primers. The method was immunoSEQ multiplex PCR; TCRdb's version includes in-frame clones alone and lacks a portion of them. The data contain 140,000 or so clones, approximately 67% of them singletons. CDR1 is MNHEY and CDR2 is SVGAGI in the germline V gene. This CDR3 comprises 15 residues. V shed 5 bases, J shed 5 bases, and the junction held 9 bases outside the gene matches. The genes are TRBV6-5 and TRBJ2-5; 9 bases fit TRBD1. The source of this sequence is a woman aged 55-69 years in good health and CMV-seronegative. The source material was PBMCs. This CDR3 reads CASSGLTGGAETQYF. CDR3 coding DNA: TGTGCCAGCAGTGGGCTGACAGGGGGGGCCGAGACCCAGTACTTC.